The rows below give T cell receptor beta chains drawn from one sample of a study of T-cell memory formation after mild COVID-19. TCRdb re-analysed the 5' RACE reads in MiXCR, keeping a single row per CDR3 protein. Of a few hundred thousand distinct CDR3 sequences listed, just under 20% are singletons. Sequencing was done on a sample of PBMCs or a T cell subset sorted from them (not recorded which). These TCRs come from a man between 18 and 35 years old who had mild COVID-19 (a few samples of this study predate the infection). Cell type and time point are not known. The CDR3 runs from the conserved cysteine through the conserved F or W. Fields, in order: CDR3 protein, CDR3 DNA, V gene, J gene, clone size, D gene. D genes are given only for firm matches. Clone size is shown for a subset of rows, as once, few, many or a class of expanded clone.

CDR3 protein: CASSYSPSGYNEQFF
CDR3 DNA: TGTGCCAGCAGTTACTCTCCTAGCGGGTACAATGAGCAGTTCTTC
V gene: TRBV6-5
J gene: TRBJ2-1
clone size: NA
D gene: TRBD2

CDR3 protein: CSARDRANQPQHF
CDR3 DNA: TGCAGTGCTAGAGATCGTGCCAATCAGCCCCAGCATTTT
V gene: TRBV20-1
J gene: TRBJ1-5
clone size: NA
D gene: NA

CDR3 protein: CASSSGRQNYGYTF
CDR3 DNA: TGTGCCAGCTCATCGGGACGACAGAACTATGGCTACACCTTC
V gene: TRBV18
J gene: TRBJ1-2
clone size: few
D gene: NA

CDR3 protein: CASREPGTGFTPLHF
CDR3 DNA: TGCGCCAGCCGCGAACCCGGGACAGGTTTCACACCCCTCCACTTT
V gene: TRBV5-1
J gene: TRBJ1-6
clone size: few
D gene: TRBD1

CDR3 protein: CAISSLAGKETQYF
CDR3 DNA: TGTGCCATCAGTTCCCTAGCGGGGAAAGAGACCCAGTACTTC
V gene: TRBV10-3
J gene: TRBJ2-5
clone size: few
D gene: TRBD2

CDR3 protein: CASSQEWETQYF
CDR3 DNA: TGTGCCAGCAGCCAAGAGTGGGAGACCCAGTACTTC
V gene: TRBV3-1
J gene: TRBJ2-5
clone size: NA
D gene: NA

CDR3 protein: CASSYVVEGHQPQHF
CDR3 DNA: TGTGCCAGCAGTTATGTGGTGGAGGGCCATCAGCCCCAGCATTTT
V gene: TRBV6-6
J gene: TRBJ1-5
clone size: NA
D gene: NA

CDR3 protein: CASSLPGTSGTGELFF
CDR3 DNA: TGTGCCAGCAGTTTACCCGGGACTAGCGGAACCGGGGAGCTGTTTTTT
V gene: TRBV28
J gene: TRBJ2-2
clone size: NA
D gene: TRBD2

CDR3 protein: CASSQGLRLDTQYF
CDR3 DNA: TGTGCCAGCAGCCAAGGACTCCGGCTAGATACGCAGTATTTT
V gene: TRBV7-2
J gene: TRBJ2-3
clone size: NA
D gene: NA

CDR3 protein: CSAGRTSGYNEQFF
CDR3 DNA: TGCAGTGCTGGTAGGACTAGCGGTTACAATGAGCAGTTCTTC
V gene: TRBV20-1
J gene: TRBJ2-1
clone size: NA
D gene: TRBD2

CDR3 protein: CASSLDTHTEAFF
CDR3 DNA: TGTGCCAGCAGCTTAGACACCCACACTGAAGCTTTCTTT
V gene: TRBV2
J gene: TRBJ1-1
clone size: NA
D gene: NA

CDR3 protein: CASSPQTGGTEKLFF
CDR3 DNA: TGTGCCAGCAGTCCTCAAACAGGGGGCACTGAAAAACTGTTTTTT
V gene: TRBV27
J gene: TRBJ1-4
clone size: NA
D gene: TRBD1

CDR3 protein: CASSGVRPPREQFF
CDR3 DNA: TGTGCCAGCAGCGGCGTAAGGCCCCCCAGGGAGCAGTTCTTC
V gene: TRBV11-2
J gene: TRBJ2-1
clone size: NA
D gene: NA

CDR3 protein: CASSRDKPYEQYF
CDR3 DNA: TGTGCCAGCTCACGTGACAAACCCTACGAGCAGTACTTC
V gene: TRBV18
J gene: TRBJ2-7
clone size: NA
D gene: NA

CDR3 protein: CASSYSGKNTEAFF
CDR3 DNA: TGTGCCAGCAGTTACTCCGGCAAGAACACTGAAGCTTTCTTT
V gene: TRBV6-5
J gene: TRBJ1-1
clone size: few
D gene: NA

CDR3 protein: CASSLTSGVGADTQYF
CDR3 DNA: TGTGCCAGCAGCTTGACTAGCGGGGTTGGAGCAGATACGCAGTATTTT
V gene: TRBV7-9
J gene: TRBJ2-3
clone size: few
D gene: TRBD2

CDR3 protein: CAISESWGANVLTF
CDR3 DNA: TGTGCCATCAGTGAGTCGTGGGGGGCCAACGTCCTGACTTTC
V gene: TRBV10-3
J gene: TRBJ2-6
clone size: NA
D gene: NA

CDR3 protein: CASSTGVGEQFF
CDR3 DNA: TGTGCCAGCAGCACAGGAGTGGGTGAGCAGTTCTTC
V gene: TRBV6-6
J gene: TRBJ2-1
clone size: few
D gene: NA

CDR3 protein: CATSDLGTQHF
CDR3 DNA: TGTGCCACCAGTGACCTGGGGACCCAGCATTTT
V gene: TRBV24-1
J gene: TRBJ1-5
clone size: few
D gene: NA

CDR3 protein: CASSRTAWGGAVTRSTDTQYF
CDR3 DNA: TGCGCCAGCAGCCGAACTGCTTGGGGGGGGGCGGTCACTCGTAGCACAGATACGCAGTATTTT
V gene: TRBV4-1
J gene: TRBJ2-3
clone size: NA
D gene: NA

CDR3 protein: CASSLSSGWSQPQHF
CDR3 DNA: TGTGCCAGCAGTTTATCATCGGGTTGGAGTCAGCCCCAGCATTTT
V gene: TRBV27
J gene: TRBJ1-5
clone size: few
D gene: NA

CDR3 protein: CASSLSRTGLETQYF
CDR3 DNA: TGTGCCAGCAGCTTGTCCCGGACAGGATTAGAGACCCAGTACTTC
V gene: TRBV5-6
J gene: TRBJ2-5
clone size: NA
D gene: TRBD1

CDR3 protein: CASSLGPSGPEETQYF
CDR3 DNA: TGCGCCAGCAGCTTGGGTCCCAGCGGGCCGGAAGAGACCCAGTACTTC
V gene: TRBV5-1
J gene: TRBJ2-5
clone size: few
D gene: NA

CDR3 protein: CASSLGRGLDTEAFF
CDR3 DNA: TGCGCCAGCAGCTTGGGCCGGGGGCTCGACACTGAAGCTTTCTTT
V gene: TRBV5-1
J gene: TRBJ1-1
clone size: NA
D gene: NA

CDR3 protein: CASSAGGQGYGYTF
CDR3 DNA: TGTGCCAGTAGCGCCGGAGGGCAGGGCTATGGCTACACCTTC
V gene: TRBV19
J gene: TRBJ1-2
clone size: NA
D gene: NA

CDR3 protein: CASTTLSMDRGLGNTEAFF
CDR3 DNA: TGTGCCAGCACCACCCTTTCGATGGACAGGGGGCTTGGAAACACTGAAGCTTTCTTT
V gene: TRBV6-5
J gene: TRBJ1-1
clone size: once
D gene: TRBD1

CDR3 protein: CASSLFFLGQGNEKLFF
CDR3 DNA: TGTGCCAGCAGCTTATTTTTTCTCGGACAGGGGAATGAAAAACTGTTTTTT
V gene: TRBV7-2
J gene: TRBJ1-4
clone size: NA
D gene: TRBD1

CDR3 protein: CASSYSPSSYEQYF
CDR3 DNA: TGTGCCAGCAGTTACTCCCCTAGCTCCTACGAGCAGTACTTC
V gene: TRBV6-2/TRBV6-3
J gene: TRBJ2-7
clone size: NA
D gene: NA

CDR3 protein: CASSLDRGSEQYF
CDR3 DNA: TGTGCCAGCAGCTTAGATAGAGGGTCCGAGCAGTACTTC
V gene: TRBV11-2
J gene: TRBJ2-7
clone size: NA
D gene: NA

CDR3 protein: CASSLIQETQYF
CDR3 DNA: TGTGCCAGCAGCTTGATCCAAGAGACCCAGTACTTC
V gene: TRBV5-4
J gene: TRBJ2-5
clone size: many
D gene: NA

CDR3 protein: CASSYDRGEGGYEQYF
CDR3 DNA: TGTGCCAGCAGTTACGACAGGGGGGAGGGGGGCTACGAGCAGTACTTC
V gene: TRBV6-6
J gene: TRBJ2-7
clone size: NA
D gene: TRBD1

CDR3 protein: CASSQDPGGWTEAFF
CDR3 DNA: TGCGCCAGCAGCCAAGATCCCGGGGGTTGGACTGAAGCTTTCTTT
V gene: TRBV4-1
J gene: TRBJ1-1
clone size: NA
D gene: NA

CDR3 protein: CASSFRHTRTGELFF
CDR3 DNA: TGTGCCAGCAGCTTTAGACACACAAGGACCGGGGAGCTGTTTTTT
V gene: TRBV7-2
J gene: TRBJ2-2
clone size: NA
D gene: NA

CDR3 protein: CSAIGDLTQYF
CDR3 DNA: TGCAGTGCCATCGGGGACCTTACGCAGTATTTT
V gene: TRBV20-1
J gene: TRBJ2-3
clone size: NA
D gene: NA

CDR3 protein: CASSRRGDSGNTIYF
CDR3 DNA: TGTGCCAGCAGCAGACGCGGGGACTCTGGAAACACCATATATTTT
V gene: TRBV6-5
J gene: TRBJ1-3
clone size: many
D gene: NA

CDR3 protein: CASSPWGAGSPLHF
CDR3 DNA: TGTGCCAGCAGCCCTTGGGGGGCAGGATCACCCCTCCACTTT
V gene: TRBV9
J gene: TRBJ1-6
clone size: NA
D gene: NA